This TCR beta chain appears in the sequencing data of a study of blood T cell repertoires in COVID-19. The wider study: T cells, B-cell-depleted T cells, or PBMCs supplied cDNA or gDNA.

The CDR3 runs 15 residues. J gave up 3 bases and V 5 bases, and 6 bases lay outside the gene matches. CDR1 is SEHNR and CDR2 is FQNEAQ in the germline V gene (reference sequence). Recruits, aged about 18 to 90 years, lived in 25 or so US areas. As originally analysed: Amplification from reference gene primers served as the basis for estimated nucleated cell counts. Generated by immunoSEQ multiplex PCR, the TCRdb table keeps only in-frame clones and is missing some. D and trimming come from the DNA, and the V and J calls and clone size come from that table. The top ten clones hold roughly 17% of a sample with 150,000 to 200,000 clones, around 73% of them seen once.

This sequence joins TRBV7-9 and TRBJ1-1; 10 positions match TRBD1. The receptor comes from a woman aged 45-59 years who had recovered from COVID-19. Sequenced: PBMCs or T cells enriched from blood (not recorded which). The CDR3 loop is CASSDRGQGDTEAFF. The CDR3 bases are TGTGCCAGCAGCGACAGGGGGCAGGGGGACACTGAAGCTTTCTTT.